Shown below are 27 T cell receptor beta chains from a single sample sequenced in a study of blood T cell repertoires in COVID-19 (dated by TCRdb to 2018 to 2020). The library was produced with the immunoSEQ multiplex PCR assay. Entries here come from immuneACCESS through TCRdb and include only in-frame sequences with V and J called. Some clones fail to appear in such tables; in the studies checked, an unresolved V gene covers under half of the shortfall, and the cause of the remainder is unknown. In all, the sample holds 110,000 to 150,000 clones, and about 90% of those were seen once. The ten largest clones add up to over 1.5% of the sample. Sequenced sample: peripheral blood. These receptors were obtained from a woman aged 60-75 years with acute or convalescent COVID-19.

This clone showed up just a few times. The chain recombines TRBV4-3 with TRBJ1-6; 9 nucleotides line up with TRBD1. Trimming removed 3 bases from V and 10 bases from J; junction bases left unmatched: 4. CDR1 LGHNA and CDR2 YSLEER come from the germline V gene. There are 14 residues in the CDR3. The CDR3 coding sequence is TGCGCCAGCAGCCAGGGACAGGGAGGATCACCCCTCCACTTT. It translates to CASSQGQGGSPLHF.

This rearrangement joins TRBV7-2 to TRBJ2-1; a weak D match, TRBD2 (5 bases). V was pared by 5 bases and J by 4 bases, with 9 bases between. In germline, CDR1 is SGHTA, CDR2 FQGNSA. The CDR3 sequence is 13 residues long. The CDR3: CASSMGAYNEQFF. DNA of the CDR3: TGTGCCAGCAGCATGGGAGCTTACAATGAGCAGTTCTTC.

This clone was seen only a few times. The CDR3 DNA reads TGTGCCAGCAGTTACTCAGGGGGAATTAAGGCTGAAGCTTTCTTT. This translates into CASSYSGGIKAEAFF. The chain has TRBV6-5 and TRBJ1-1, with D perhaps matching TRBD1 (6 bases). The V end lost 0 bases, the J end lost 6 bases, and 14 bases lay between the germline ends. CDR1 and CDR2 (germline): MNHEY, SVGAGI. The CDR3 runs to 15 residues.

This chain connects TRBV30 to TRBJ2-3, with a tentative D call TRBD2 (7 bases). The V and J ends lost 3 bases and 1 base respectively, with 20 bases between them. This CDR3 contains 17 residues. Germline CDR1 and CDR2: GTSNPN and SVGIG (reference sequence). The CDR3 reads CAWRLAGATSGTDTQYF. CDR3 nucleotides: TGTGCCTGGAGATTGGCGGGGGCAACCTCGGGCACAGATACGCAGTATTTT. Based on the CDR3 plus reference TRBV30 and TRBJ2-3, the full variable domain is SQTIHQWPATLVQPVGSPLSLECTVEGTSNPNLYWYRQAAGRGLQLLFYSVGIGQISSEVPQNLSASRPQDRQFILSSKKLLLSDSGFYLCAWRLAGATSGTDTQYFGPGTRLTVL.

Concerning this clone itself: No DNA is shown, since the ends of the CDR3 on it are uncertain; the CDR3 is the one TCRdb lists. The chain links TRBV21-1 to TRBJ2-1; the table gives TRBD1 as D, unverified against the DNA. TRBV21-1 is a recognized pseudogene. Both ends counted, the CDR3 spans 20 residues. CDR3 loop: CASSKVPGQFGPGTYNEQFF.

The V call is TRBV29-1, the J call TRBJ1-1, with 7 nucleotides matching TRBD1. Germline assignment: CDR1 SQVTM and CDR2 ANQGSEA. This CDR3 comprises 13 residues. Trimming took 4 bases from V and 2 from J; bases not matched to a gene: 4. The CDR3 bases are TGCAGCGTTGCCCAGGGGGGAAACACTGAAGCTTTCTTT. Residues: CSVAQGGNTEAFF. Variable domain in full (rest from reference TRBV29-1 and TRBJ1-1): SAVISQKPSRDICQRGTSLTIQCQVDSQVTMMFWYRQQPGQSLTLIATANQGSEATYESGFVIDKFPISRPNLTFSTLTVSNMSPEDSSIYLCSVAQGGNTEAFFGQGTRLTVV.

V usage is TRBV27 and J usage is TRBJ2-2; no firm D call. The CDR3 contains 14 residues. In germline, CDR1 is MNHEY, CDR2 SMNVEV (reference sequence). V was trimmed by 5 bases and J by 3 bases, leaving 10 bases between them. CDR3 residues: CASSPLTDTGELFF. The CDR3 DNA reads TGTGCCAGCAGTCCACTCACGGACACCGGGGAGCTGTTTTTT.

In this sample, this clone turned up a few times. The chain has TRBV24-1 and TRBJ2-1; no reliable D call. Germline V gene sequence: CDR1 KGHDR, CDR2 SFDVKD. Between the trimmed V and J ends, which lost 4 bases and 4 bases, there was a span of 7 bases. The CDR3 has 13 residues. The CDR3 region has the DNA TGTGCCACCAGTGAGTCAGTGTACAATGAGCAGTTCTTC. Protein: CATSESVYNEQFF.

The chain joins TRBV5-4 to TRBJ2-5; 7 bases map to TRBD1. This CDR3 spans 14 amino acids. The V and J ends lost 3 bases and 2 bases, in that order; junction bases with no gene match: 4. Germline CDR1 SGHNT, CDR2 YYREEE (reference sequence). CDR3 sequence reads: CASSSLTGQETQYF. CDR3 in DNA: TGTGCCAGCAGCTCACTGACAGGGCAAGAGACCCAGTACTTC.

The rearrangement joins TRBV24-1 to TRBJ1-5; D might be TRBD1 (5 bases). Germline CDR1 and CDR2: KGHDR and SFDVKD. With 6 bases removed from V and 4 bases from J, the gap between germline ends came to 15 bases. The CDR3 has 15 residues. The CDR3 DNA reads as TGTGCCACCAGTCGGGCAGGGTTGGGGAATCAGCCCCAGCATTTT. It codes for CATSRAGLGNQPQHF.

The gene calls are TRBV9 and TRBJ1-1, with D uncertain. There are 14 residues in the CDR3. CDR1 is SGDLS and CDR2 is YYNGEE in the germline V gene. Trimming pared 6 bases from V and 6 bases from J, leaving 18 bases between. The CDR3 DNA sequence: TGTGCCAGCAATACGGCCCCAGACTACTCTGAAGCTTTCTTT. Translating gives CASNTAPDYSEAFF.

The V and J genes are TRBV9 and TRBJ2-1; the D is unclear. The CDR3 loop spans 14 amino acids. Germline V gives CDR1 SGDLS, CDR2 YYNGEE. Trimming took 5 bases from V and 3 from J, leaving 12 bases between them. CDR3 coding DNA: TGTGCCAGCAGAAAATCAGGAAACTACAATGAGCAGTTCTTC. It is translated as CASRKSGNYNEQFF.

This chain joins TRBV28 and TRBJ2-7; D perhaps matches TRBD1 (6 bases). The V gene lost 11 bases and the J gene lost 3 bases, with 14 bases spanning the gap. Germline V gives CDR1 MDHEN, CDR2 SYDVKM. CDR3 length: 12 amino acids. The CDR3 loop is CAPRDTRYEQYF. For the CDR3, the DNA is TGTGCCCCTCGGGACACTCGCTACGAGCAGTACTTC.

The CDR3 nucleotides read TGCGCCAGCAGACTTCCAGGGGGCGGAGAGACCCAGTACTTC. As protein: CASRLPGGGETQYF. The chain recombines TRBV5-1 with TRBJ2-5; 8 bases match TRBD1. Germline V CDR1 and CDR2: SGHRS, YFSETQ. With 5 bases clipped from V and 4 bases from J, the junction kept 7 bases outside the gene matches. There are 14 residues in the CDR3.

Points on this clone: One end of the junction is discordant with germline, which a read error may explain. The V gene is TRBV7-7, the J gene TRBJ1-2; TRBD1 is a possible D gene (6 bases). The CDR3 runs to 17 residues. Germline V gene data show CDR1 as SSHAT and CDR2 as FNYEAQ (reference sequence). The chain's CDR3 is CASSLHLNRAPNYGYTF. The CDR3 DNA is TGTGCTAGCAGCTTGCATTTAAACAGGGCCCCCAACTATGGCTACACCTTC. Based on the CDR3 plus reference TRBV7-7 and TRBJ1-2, the full variable domain is GAGVSQSPRYKVTKRGQDVTLRCDPISSHATLYWYQQALGQGPEFLTYFNYEAQPDKSGLPSDRFSAERPEGSISTLTIQRTEQRDSAMYRCASSLHLNRAPNYGYTFGSGTRLTVV.

The rearrangement uses TRBV6-5 and TRBJ1-2; the D gene is possibly TRBD1 (5 bases). CDR3 length: 15 residues. Trimming shortened V by 2 bases and J by 6 bases, and 16 bases separated the two germline ends. Looked up from germline, CDR1 is MNHEY and CDR2 is SVGAGI. The CDR3, as DNA: TGTGCCAGCAGTTACCTGACAGTCGACAGCGATGGCTACACCTTC. This encodes CASSYLTVDSDGYTF.

The gene calls are TRBV28 and TRBJ2-7; a weak D match, TRBD2 (5 bases). There are 14 residues in the CDR3. Germline assignment: CDR1 MDHEN and CDR2 SYDVKM. Trimming cost V 6 bases and J 0 bases, with 12 bases left between them. Here the CDR3 DNA reads TGTGCCAGCAGCCCCTGGGAGAGCTCCTACGAGCAGTACTTC. Translating it yields CASSPWESSYEQYF.

V usage is TRBV24-1 and J usage is TRBJ2-2; D remains unclear. This CDR3 region has 13 residues. Trimming took 4 bases from V and 6 from J, leaving 8 bases between them. Per germline, CDR1 KGHDR and CDR2 SFDVKD. The CDR3 coding sequence is TGTGCCACCAGTGAGAGGTACCCCGGGGAGCTGTTTTTT. As protein: CATSERYPGELFF.

The chain carries TRBV4-1 and TRBJ1-1; 7 bases agree with TRBD1. The CDR3 is 13 residues long. Germline CDR1 and CDR2: MGHRA and YSYEKL. V was clipped by 0 bases and J by 7 bases; unmatched bases: 2. The CDR3 sequence is CASSQDGQVEAFF. The CDR3 DNA is TGCGCCAGCAGCCAAGACGGACAGGTTGAAGCTTTCTTT.

In this sample, this clone turned up a few times. V is TRBV27 and J is TRBJ2-2; possible D gene TRBD2, 6 bases. V shed 5 bases and J shed 5 bases, with 15 bases lying between them. CDR3 size: 15 residues. CDR1 MNHEY and CDR2 SMNVEV come from the germline V gene (reference sequence). Here the CDR3 reads CASSHPAAGTGELFF. The CDR3 bases are TGTGCCAGCAGTCATCCGGCCGCGGGGACCGGGGAGCTGTTTTTT.

This sequence joins TRBV25-1 and TRBJ1-2; 9 bases are a match to TRBD1. The V segment lost 4 bases and the J segment 8 bases; nucleotides outside the gene matches: 11. Per germline, CDR1 MGHDK and CDR2 SYGVNS. CDR3 length: 15 residues. In DNA, the CDR3 is TGTGCCAGCAGTGGATGGGACAGGGAGGTCGGCGGCTACACCTTC. Translated: CASSGWDREVGGYTF.

This chain uses TRBV20-1 with TRBJ1-1; tentatively, D is TRBD1 (6 bases). Germline V gene lookup returns CDR1 DFQATT and CDR2 SNEGSKA (reference sequence). The CDR3 loop spans 11 amino acids. V lost 2 bases to trimming and J lost 7 bases, with 8 bases between them. The CDR3 DNA reads as TGCAGTGCTAGAAAGGACAGTGAAGCTTTCTTT. It yields the protein CSARKDSEAFF.

This clone was counted only a few times. This chain joins TRBV5-1 and TRBJ2-3; D perhaps matches TRBD2 (5 bases). Germline lookup yields CDR1 SGHRS and CDR2 YFSETQ. V was trimmed by 0 bases and J by 2 bases, leaving 13 bases between them. This CDR3 has 16 amino acids. The CDR3 loop is CASSLEGLSSTDTQYF. For the CDR3, the DNA is TGCGCCAGCAGCTTGGAAGGACTTAGCTCCACAGATACGCAGTATTTT.

The rearrangement joins TRBV5-4 to TRBJ1-2, with D tentatively TRBD1 (5 bases). Deletions cut 2 bases from V and 4 bases from J, with 9 bases between. CDR1 is SGHNT, CDR2 YYREEE, per germline (reference sequence). The CDR3 is 13 amino acids. The chain's CDR3 is CASSLRGVYGYTF. The CDR3 DNA reads as TGTGCCAGCAGCTTACGGGGGGTCTATGGCTACACCTTC.

The chain links TRBV11-2 to TRBJ1-2; 10 bases match TRBD1. CDR3 length: 15 residues. With V trimmed by 1 base and J by 3 bases, 2 bases remained unmatched. CDR1 is SGHAT and CDR2 is FQNNGV in the germline V gene. In DNA form, the CDR3 reads TGTGCCAGCAGCTTAGGACAGGGGGCGGACTATGGCTACACCTTC. Its protein is CASSLGQGADYGYTF.

This chain links TRBV6-1 with TRBJ2-7, with D hard to call. This CDR3 spans 15 amino acids. CDR1 MNHNS and CDR2 SASEGT come from the germline V gene. Trimming removed 1 base at V and 3 bases at J, with 13 bases between. CDR3 nucleotide sequence: TGTGCCAGCAGTGAAGTGAAAGCAAGAAGCTACGAGCAGTACTTC. Encoded protein: CASSEVKARSYEQYF.

The rearrangement links TRBV6-5 to TRBJ1-6; 11 positions agree with TRBD1. CDR3 length: 13 amino acids. Germline CDR1 reads MNHEY; CDR2 reads SVGAGI. V was clipped by 7 bases and J by 9 bases; unmatched bases: 2. The CDR3 here is CASKGTGGSPLHF. The CDR3 DNA sequence: TGTGCCAGCAAGGGGACAGGGGGTTCACCCCTCCACTTT.